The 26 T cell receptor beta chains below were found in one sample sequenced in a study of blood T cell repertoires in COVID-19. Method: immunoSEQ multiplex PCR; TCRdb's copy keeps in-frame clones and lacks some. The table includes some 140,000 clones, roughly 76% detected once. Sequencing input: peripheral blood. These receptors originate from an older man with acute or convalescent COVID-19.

The CDR3: CASSIRAETQYF. For the CDR3, the DNA is TGTGCCAGTAGTATCAGGGCAGAGACCCAGTACTTC. V gene TRBV19 combines with J gene TRBJ2-5; tentative D call: TRBD1 (5 bases). Per germline, CDR1 LNHDA and CDR2 SQIVND (reference sequence). The ends were cut back, 3 bases at V and 4 bases at J, with 6 bases in the middle. This CDR3 has 12 residues. The variable domain in full, completed from reference TRBV19 and TRBJ2-5, reads DGGITQSPKYLFRKEGQNVTLSCEQNLNHDAMYWYRQDPGQGLRLIYYSQIVNDFQKGDIAEGYSVSREKKESFPLTVTSAQKNPTAFYLCASSIRAETQYFGPGTRLLVL.

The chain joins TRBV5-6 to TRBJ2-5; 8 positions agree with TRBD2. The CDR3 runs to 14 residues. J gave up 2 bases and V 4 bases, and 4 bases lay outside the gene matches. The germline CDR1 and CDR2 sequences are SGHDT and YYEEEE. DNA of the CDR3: TGTGCCAGCAGCCCCGGACTAGCTCAAGAGACCCAGTACTTC. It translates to CASSPGLAQETQYF.

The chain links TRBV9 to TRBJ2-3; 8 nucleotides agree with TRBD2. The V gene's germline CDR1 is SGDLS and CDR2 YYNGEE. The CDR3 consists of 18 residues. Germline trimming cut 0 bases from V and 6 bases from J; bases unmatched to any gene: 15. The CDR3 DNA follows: TGTGCCAGCAGCGTAGCTACGGGGGGGGGCATTGGGCCCGATACGCAGTATTTT. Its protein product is CASSVATGGGIGPDTQYF.

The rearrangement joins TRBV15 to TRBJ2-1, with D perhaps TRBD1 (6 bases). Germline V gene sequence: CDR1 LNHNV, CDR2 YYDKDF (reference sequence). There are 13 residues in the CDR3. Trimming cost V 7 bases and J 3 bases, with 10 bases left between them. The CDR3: CATKAGDYNEQFF. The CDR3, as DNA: TGTGCCACCAAGGCAGGGGACTACAATGAGCAGTTCTTC.

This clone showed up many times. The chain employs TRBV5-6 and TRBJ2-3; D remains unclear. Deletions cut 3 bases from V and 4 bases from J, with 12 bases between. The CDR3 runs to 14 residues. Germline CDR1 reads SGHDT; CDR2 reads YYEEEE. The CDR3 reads CASSSTLEADTQYF. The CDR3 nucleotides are TGTGCCAGCAGCTCCACTCTTGAGGCAGATACGCAGTATTTT.

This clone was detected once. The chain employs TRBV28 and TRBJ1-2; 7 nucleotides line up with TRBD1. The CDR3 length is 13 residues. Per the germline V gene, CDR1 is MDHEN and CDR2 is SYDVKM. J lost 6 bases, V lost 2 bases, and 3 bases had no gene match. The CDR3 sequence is CASSLTQGNGYTF. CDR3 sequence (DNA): TGTGCCAGCAGTTTAACACAGGGGAATGGCTACACCTTC.

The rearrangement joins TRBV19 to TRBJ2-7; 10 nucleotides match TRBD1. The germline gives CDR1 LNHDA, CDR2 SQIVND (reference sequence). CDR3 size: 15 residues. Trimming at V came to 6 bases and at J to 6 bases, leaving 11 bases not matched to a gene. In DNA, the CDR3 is TGTGCCAGTAGGACCGGGACAGGGGATCGGGGCGAGCAGTACTTC. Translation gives CASRTGTGDRGEQYF.

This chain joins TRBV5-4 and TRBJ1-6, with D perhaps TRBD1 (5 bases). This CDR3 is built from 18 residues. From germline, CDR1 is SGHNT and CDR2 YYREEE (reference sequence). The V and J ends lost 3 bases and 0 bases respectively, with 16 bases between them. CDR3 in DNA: TGTGCCAGCAGCTCGGGGGGTGGGGCTAGCTCCTATAATTCACCCCTCCACTTT. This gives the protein CASSSGGGASSYNSPLHF.

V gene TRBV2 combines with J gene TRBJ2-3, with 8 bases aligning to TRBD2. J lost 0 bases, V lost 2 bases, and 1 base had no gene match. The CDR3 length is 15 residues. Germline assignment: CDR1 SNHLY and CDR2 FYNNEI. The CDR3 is CASSETSGSTDTQYF. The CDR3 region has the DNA TGTGCCAGCAGTGAAACTAGCGGTAGCACAGATACGCAGTATTTT.

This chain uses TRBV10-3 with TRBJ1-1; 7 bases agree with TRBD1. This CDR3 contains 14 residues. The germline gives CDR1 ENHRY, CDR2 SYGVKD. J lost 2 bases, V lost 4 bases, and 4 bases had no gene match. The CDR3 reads CAISATGVNTEAFF. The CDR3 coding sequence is TGTGCCATCAGTGCCACAGGGGTAAACACTGAAGCTTTCTTT.

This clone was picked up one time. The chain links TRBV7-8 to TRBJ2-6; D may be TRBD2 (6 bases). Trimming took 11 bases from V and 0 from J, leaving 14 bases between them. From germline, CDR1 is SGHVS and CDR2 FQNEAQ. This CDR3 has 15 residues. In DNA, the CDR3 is TGTGCCGCAGAGCGGGCCGACTCTGGGGCCAACGTCCTGACTTTC. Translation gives CAAERADSGANVLTF.

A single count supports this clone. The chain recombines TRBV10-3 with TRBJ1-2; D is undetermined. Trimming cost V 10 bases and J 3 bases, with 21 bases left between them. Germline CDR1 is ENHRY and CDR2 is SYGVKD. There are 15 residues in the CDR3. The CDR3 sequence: CATNNKGRGDYGYTF. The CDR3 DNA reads TGTGCCACCAATAACAAAGGGCGGGGAGACTATGGCTACACCTTC.

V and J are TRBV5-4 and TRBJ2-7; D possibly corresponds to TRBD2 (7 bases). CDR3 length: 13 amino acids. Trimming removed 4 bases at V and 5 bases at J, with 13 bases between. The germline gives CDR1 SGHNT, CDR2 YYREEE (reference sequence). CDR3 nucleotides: TGTGCCAGCAGCGGGGGGGCCTGGGACGAGCAGTACTTC. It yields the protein CASSGGAWDEQYF.

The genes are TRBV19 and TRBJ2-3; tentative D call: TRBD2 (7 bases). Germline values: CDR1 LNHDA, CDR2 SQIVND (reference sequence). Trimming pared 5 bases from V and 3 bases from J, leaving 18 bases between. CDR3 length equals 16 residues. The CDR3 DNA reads TGTGCCAGTAGTCCAACTCGGGGGGCCGCTACAGATACGCAGTATTTT. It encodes CASSPTRGAATDTQYF.

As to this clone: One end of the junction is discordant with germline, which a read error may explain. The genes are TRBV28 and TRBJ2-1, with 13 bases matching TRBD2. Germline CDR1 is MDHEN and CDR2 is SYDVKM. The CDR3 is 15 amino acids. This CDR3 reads CASSELAGGYRSRIF. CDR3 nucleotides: TGTGCCAGCAGTGAACTAGCGGGGGGGTACCGCTCCCGGATCTTC.

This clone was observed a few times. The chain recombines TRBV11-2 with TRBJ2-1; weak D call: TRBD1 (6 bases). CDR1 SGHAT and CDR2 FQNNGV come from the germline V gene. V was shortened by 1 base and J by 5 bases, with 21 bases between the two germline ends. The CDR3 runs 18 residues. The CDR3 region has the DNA TGTGCCAGCAGCTTAGGTCTGGTGGGCTCAGCAGGGGACAATGAGCAGTTCTTC. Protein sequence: CASSLGLVGSAGDNEQFF. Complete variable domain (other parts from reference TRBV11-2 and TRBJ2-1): EAGVAQSPRYKIIEKRQSVAFWCNPISGHATLYWYQQILGQGPKLLIQFQNNGVVDDSQLPKDRFSAERLKGVDSTLKIQPAKLEDSAVYLCASSLGLVGSAGDNEQFFGPGTRLTVL.

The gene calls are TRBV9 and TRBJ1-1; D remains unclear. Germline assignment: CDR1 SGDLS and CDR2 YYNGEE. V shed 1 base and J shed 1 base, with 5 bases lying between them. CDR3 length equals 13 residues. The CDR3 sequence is CASSVTGNTEAFF. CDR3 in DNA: TGTGCCAGCAGCGTAACGGGGAACACTGAAGCTTTCTTT.

CDR3 in amino acids: CASSLFEVLEGYTF. CDR3 DNA sequence: TGTGCCAGCAGCTTATTCGAAGTCTTGGAGGGCTACACCTTC. The chain combines TRBV7-9 with TRBJ1-2; no firm D call. The CDR3 extends over 14 amino acids. The V gene lost 2 bases and the J gene lost 8 bases, with 15 bases spanning the gap. Germline V gene lookup returns CDR1 SEHNR and CDR2 FQNEAQ (reference sequence).

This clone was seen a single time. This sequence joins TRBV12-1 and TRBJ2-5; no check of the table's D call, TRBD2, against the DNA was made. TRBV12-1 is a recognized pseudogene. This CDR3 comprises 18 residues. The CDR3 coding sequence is TGTGCCAGCAGCCTAGGGACTAGCGGGGGCCGAATCCAAGAGACCCAGTACTTC. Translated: CASSLGTSGGRIQETQYF.

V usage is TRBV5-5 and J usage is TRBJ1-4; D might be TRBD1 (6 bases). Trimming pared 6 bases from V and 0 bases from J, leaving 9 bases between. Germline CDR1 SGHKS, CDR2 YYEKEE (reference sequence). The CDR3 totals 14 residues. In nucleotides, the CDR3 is TGTGCCAGCACCAGGGGTACAACTAATGAAAAACTGTTTTTT. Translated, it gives CASTRGTTNEKLFF. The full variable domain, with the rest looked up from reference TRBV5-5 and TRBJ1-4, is DAGVTQSPTHLIKTRGQQVTLRCSPISGHKSVSWYQQVLGQGPQFIFQYYEKEERGRGNFPDRFSARQFPNYSSELNVNALLLGDSALYLCASTRGTTNEKLFFGSGTQLSVL.

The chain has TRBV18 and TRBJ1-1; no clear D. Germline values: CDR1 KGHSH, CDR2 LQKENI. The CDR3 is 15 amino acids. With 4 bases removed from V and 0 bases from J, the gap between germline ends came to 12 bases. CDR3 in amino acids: CASSLVAEMNTEAFF. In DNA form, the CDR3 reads TGTGCCAGCTCACTTGTGGCGGAGATGAACACTGAAGCTTTCTTT.

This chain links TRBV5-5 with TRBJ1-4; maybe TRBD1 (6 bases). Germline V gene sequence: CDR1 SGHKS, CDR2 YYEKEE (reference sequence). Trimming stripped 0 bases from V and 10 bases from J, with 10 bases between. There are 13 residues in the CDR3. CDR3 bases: TGTGCCAGCAGCTTGGACAGGGAGGGAAAACTGTTTTTT. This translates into CASSLDREGKLFF.

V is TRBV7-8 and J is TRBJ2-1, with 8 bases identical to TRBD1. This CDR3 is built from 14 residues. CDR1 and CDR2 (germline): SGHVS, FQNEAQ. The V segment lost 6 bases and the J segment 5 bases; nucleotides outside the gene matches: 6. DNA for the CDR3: TGTGCCAGCAGATCCGGACAGGGAAACAATGAGCAGTTCTTC. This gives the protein CASRSGQGNNEQFF.

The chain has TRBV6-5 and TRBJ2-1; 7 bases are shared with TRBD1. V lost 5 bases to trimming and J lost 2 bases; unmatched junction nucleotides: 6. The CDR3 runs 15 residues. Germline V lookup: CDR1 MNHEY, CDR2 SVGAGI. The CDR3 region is CASSPIQGAYNEQFF. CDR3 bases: TGTGCCAGCAGTCCGATTCAGGGGGCCTACAATGAGCAGTTCTTC.

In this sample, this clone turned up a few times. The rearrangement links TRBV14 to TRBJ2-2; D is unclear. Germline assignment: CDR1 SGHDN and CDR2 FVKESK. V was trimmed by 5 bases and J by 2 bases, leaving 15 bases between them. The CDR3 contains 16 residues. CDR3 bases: TGTGCCAGCAGCTCAAATGCAGCGTACAACACCGGGGAGCTGTTTTTT. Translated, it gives CASSSNAAYNTGELFF.

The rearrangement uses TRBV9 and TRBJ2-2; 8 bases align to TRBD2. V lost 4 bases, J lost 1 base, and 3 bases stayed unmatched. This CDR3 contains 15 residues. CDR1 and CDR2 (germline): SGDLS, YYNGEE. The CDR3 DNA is TGTGCCAGCAGCTCCCGGGAGGGGAACACCGGGGAGCTGTTTTTT. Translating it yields CASSSREGNTGELFF.